The 8 T cell receptor beta chains listed next were all sequenced from one sample in a study of monozygotic twins with inflammatory bowel disease. Following a re-call of the 5' RACE reads, TCRdb has one entry per CDR3 protein and lacks DNA. Its listing shows some 89,000 distinct CDR3 sequences. What was sequenced was blood. The receptors stem from a human donor with ulcerative colitis or Crohn's disease, or a healthy co-twin of an affected twin (not recorded which).

The V call is TRBV5-5, the J call TRBJ1-2. The CDR3 is 14 amino acids. Germline V lookup: CDR1 SGHKS, CDR2 YYEKEE (reference sequence). The CDR3: CASSLVDPNYGYTF.

The chain uses TRBV27 and TRBJ2-7; TCRdb's D gene call, TRBD1, goes unchecked for lack of DNA. Germline V CDR1 and CDR2: MNHEY, SMNVEV (reference sequence). This CDR3 has 13 amino acids. Here the CDR3 reads CAKIRDRYSEQYF.

The chain employs TRBV3-1 and TRBJ1-3. This CDR3 spans 15 amino acids. In germline, CDR1 is LGHDT, CDR2 YNNKEL (reference sequence). CDR3 sequence reads: CASSQGRLSGNTIYF.

The V gene is TRBV15, the J gene TRBJ2-2. The V gene's germline CDR1 is LNHNV and CDR2 YYDKDF (reference sequence). The CDR3 has 16 amino acids. This CDR3 reads CATSRDEPGNTGELFF. Full variable domain (remainder filled in from reference TRBV15 and TRBJ2-2): DAMVIQNPRYQVTQFGKPVTLSCSQTLNHNVMYWYQQKSSQAPKLLFHYYDKDFNNEADTPDNFQSRRPNTSFCFLDIRSPGLGDTAMYLCATSRDEPGNTGELFFGEGSRLTVL.

The chain is built from TRBV20-1 and TRBJ1-5; TCRdb designates TRBD1, a call that cannot be tested without DNA. CDR3 size: 15 residues. The germline gives CDR1 DFQATT, CDR2 SNEGSKA (reference sequence). The CDR3 here is CSARDGGRGGQPQHF.

The chain carries TRBV7-2 and TRBJ2-3; the TRBD1 assignment by TCRdb is unverifiable without DNA. Per germline, CDR1 SGHTA and CDR2 FQGNSA. The CDR3 spans 13 residues. CDR3 amino acids: CARGGAGTDTQYF.

The chain uses TRBV20-1 and TRBJ2-1; TCRdb proposes TRBD2, but this gene call is untestable without DNA. The germline V gene encodes CDR1 DFQATT and CDR2 SNEGSKA (reference sequence). The CDR3 is made up of 19 amino acids. The CDR3 region is CSAYYVSGGDITTYNEQFF.

This chain joins TRBV5-5 and TRBJ1-5; TCRdb picks TRBD1, but there is no DNA to check that call. The V gene's germline CDR1 is SGHKS and CDR2 YYEKEE (reference sequence). The CDR3 runs to 14 residues. The CDR3 reads CASSSNQGNQPQHF.